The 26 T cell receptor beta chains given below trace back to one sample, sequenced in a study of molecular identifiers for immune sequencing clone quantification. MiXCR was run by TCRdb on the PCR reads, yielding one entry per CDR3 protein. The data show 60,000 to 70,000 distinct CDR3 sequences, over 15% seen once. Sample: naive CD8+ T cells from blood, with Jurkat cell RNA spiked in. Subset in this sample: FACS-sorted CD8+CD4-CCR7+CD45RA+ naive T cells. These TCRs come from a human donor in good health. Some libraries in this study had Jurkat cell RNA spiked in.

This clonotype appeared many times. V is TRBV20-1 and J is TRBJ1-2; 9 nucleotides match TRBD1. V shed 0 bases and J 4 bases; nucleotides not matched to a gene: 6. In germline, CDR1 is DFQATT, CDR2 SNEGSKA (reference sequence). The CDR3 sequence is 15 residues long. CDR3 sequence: CSARDPGQGIYGYTF. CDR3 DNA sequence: TGCAGTGCTAGAGATCCCGGACAGGGGATCTATGGCTACACCTTC.

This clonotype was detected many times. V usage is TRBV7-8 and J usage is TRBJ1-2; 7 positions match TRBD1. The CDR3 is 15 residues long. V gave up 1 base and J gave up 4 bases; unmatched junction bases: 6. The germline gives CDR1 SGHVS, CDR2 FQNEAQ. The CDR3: CASSLGAGDSYGYTF. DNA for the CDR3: TGTGCCAGCAGCTTAGGTGCTGGGGACAGCTATGGCTACACCTTC.

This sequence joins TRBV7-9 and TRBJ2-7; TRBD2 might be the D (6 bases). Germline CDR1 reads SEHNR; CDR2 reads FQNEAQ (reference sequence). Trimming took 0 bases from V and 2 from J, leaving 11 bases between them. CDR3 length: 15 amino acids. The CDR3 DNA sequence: TGTGCCAGCAGCTTAGCGGCAGGGAGGACCTACGAGCAGTACTTC. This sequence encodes CASSLAAGRTYEQYF. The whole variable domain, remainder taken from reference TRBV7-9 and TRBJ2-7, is DTGVSQNPRHKITKRGQNVTFRCDPISEHNRLYWYRQTLGQGPEFLTYFQNEAQLEKSRLLSDRFSAERPKGSFSTLEIQRTEQGDSAMYLCASSLAAGRTYEQYFGPGTRLTVT.

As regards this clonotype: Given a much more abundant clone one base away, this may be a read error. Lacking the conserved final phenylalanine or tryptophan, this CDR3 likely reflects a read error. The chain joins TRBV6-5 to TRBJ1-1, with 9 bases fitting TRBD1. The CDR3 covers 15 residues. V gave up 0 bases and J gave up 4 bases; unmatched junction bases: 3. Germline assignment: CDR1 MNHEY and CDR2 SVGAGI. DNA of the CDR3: TGTGCCAGCAGTTACTCTCAGACAGGGGGCACTGAAGCTTTCTCT. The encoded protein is CASSYSQTGGTEAFS.

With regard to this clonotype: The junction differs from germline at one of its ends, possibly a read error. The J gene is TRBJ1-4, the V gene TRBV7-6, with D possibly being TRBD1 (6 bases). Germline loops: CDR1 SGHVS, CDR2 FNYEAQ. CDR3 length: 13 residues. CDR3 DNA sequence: TGTGCCAGCGCAACAGGGACGGGTGAAAGACTGTTTTTT. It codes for CASATGTGERLFF.

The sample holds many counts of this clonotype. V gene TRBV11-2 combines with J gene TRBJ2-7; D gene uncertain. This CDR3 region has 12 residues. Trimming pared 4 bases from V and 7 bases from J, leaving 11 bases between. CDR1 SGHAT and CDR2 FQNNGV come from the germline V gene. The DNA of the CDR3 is TGTGCCAGCAGCTCCCTCACTGAGGAGCAGTACTTC. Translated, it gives CASSSLTEEQYF. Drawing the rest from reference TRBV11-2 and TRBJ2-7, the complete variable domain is EAGVAQSPRYKIIEKRQSVAFWCNPISGHATLYWYQQILGQGPKLLIQFQNNGVVDDSQLPKDRFSAERLKGVDSTLKIQPAKLEDSAVYLCASSSLTEEQYFGPGTRLTVT.

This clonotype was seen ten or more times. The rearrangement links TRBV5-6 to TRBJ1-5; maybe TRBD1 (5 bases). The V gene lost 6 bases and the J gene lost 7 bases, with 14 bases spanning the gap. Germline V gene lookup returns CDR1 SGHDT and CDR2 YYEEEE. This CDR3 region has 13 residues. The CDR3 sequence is CASTTGRGQPQHF. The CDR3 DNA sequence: TGTGCCAGCACAACGGGAAGGGGCCAGCCCCAGCATTTT.

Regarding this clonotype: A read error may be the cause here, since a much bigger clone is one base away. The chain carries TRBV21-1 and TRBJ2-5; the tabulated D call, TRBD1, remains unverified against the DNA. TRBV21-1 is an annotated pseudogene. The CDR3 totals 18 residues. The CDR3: CVSSKKGLRDRGQETQYF. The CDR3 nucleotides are TGTGTCAGCAGCAAAAAGGGCCTCCGGGACAGGGGGCAAGAGACCCAGTACTTC.

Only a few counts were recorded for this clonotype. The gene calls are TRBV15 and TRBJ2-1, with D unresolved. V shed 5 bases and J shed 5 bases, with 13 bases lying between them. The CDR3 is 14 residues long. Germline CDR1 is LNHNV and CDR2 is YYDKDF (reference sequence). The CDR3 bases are TGTGCCACCAGCGACATTCCCCGGGACAATGAGCAGTTCTTC. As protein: CATSDIPRDNEQFF.

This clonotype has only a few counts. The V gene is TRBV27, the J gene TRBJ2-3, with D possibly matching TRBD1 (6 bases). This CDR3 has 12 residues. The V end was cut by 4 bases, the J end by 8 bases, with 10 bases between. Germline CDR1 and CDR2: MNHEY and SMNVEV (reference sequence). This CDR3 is CASSWVGGTQYF. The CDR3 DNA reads TGTGCCAGCAGTTGGGTAGGGGGTACGCAGTATTTT.

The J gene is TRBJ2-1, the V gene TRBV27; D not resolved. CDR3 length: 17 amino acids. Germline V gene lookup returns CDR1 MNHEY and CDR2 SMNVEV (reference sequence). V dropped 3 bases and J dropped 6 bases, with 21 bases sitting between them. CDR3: CASSLFWRQVNGNEQFF. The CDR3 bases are TGTGCCAGCAGTTTGTTTTGGCGGCAGGTCAATGGCAATGAGCAGTTCTTC.

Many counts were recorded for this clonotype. CDR3 in DNA: TGTGCCAGCATCCCCCCGGGTAGCGGGATCACAGATACGCAGTATTTT. Its translation is CASIPPGSGITDTQYF. The rearrangement links TRBV2 to TRBJ2-3; TRBD2 matches 8 bases. The CDR3 sequence is 16 residues long. Trimming cost V 7 bases and J 2 bases; bases outside gene matches: 11. The germline gives CDR1 SNHLY, CDR2 FYNNEI.

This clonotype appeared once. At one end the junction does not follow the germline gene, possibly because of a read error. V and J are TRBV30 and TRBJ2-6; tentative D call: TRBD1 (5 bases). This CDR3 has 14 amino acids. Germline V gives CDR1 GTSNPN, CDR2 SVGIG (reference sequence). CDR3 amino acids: CAWSGGPGANVLAF. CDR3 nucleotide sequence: TGTGCCTGGAGTGGAGGCCCTGGGGCCAACGTCCTGGCTTTC.

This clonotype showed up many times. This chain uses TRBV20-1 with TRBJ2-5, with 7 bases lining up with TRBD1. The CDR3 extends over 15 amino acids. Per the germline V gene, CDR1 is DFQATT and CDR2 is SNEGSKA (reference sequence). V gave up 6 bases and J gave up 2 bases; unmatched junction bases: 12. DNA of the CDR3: TGCAGTGCCCACACGACAGGGTTTCGTCAAGAGACCCAGTACTTC. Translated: CSAHTTGFRQETQYF.

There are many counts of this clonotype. The CDR3 sequence is CAISESQGFSYEQYF. In DNA form, the CDR3 reads TGTGCCATCAGTGAGTCTCAGGGGTTCTCCTACGAGCAGTACTTC. The genes are TRBV10-3 and TRBJ2-7, with a tentative D call TRBD1 (6 bases). Germline V gene sequence: CDR1 ENHRY, CDR2 SYGVKD. The CDR3 covers 15 residues. Trimming stripped 0 bases from V and 0 bases from J, with 9 bases between.

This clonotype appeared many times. The CDR3 here is CASRSTREANPYEQYF. The CDR3 region has the DNA TGTGCCAGTCGCTCCACCCGCGAGGCGAACCCCTACGAGCAGTACTTC. The chain uses TRBV19 and TRBJ2-7; D not resolved. The CDR3 totals 16 residues. Germline CDR1 reads LNHDA; CDR2 reads SQIVND (reference sequence). V lost 8 bases and J 2 bases, leaving 22 bases between the germline ends.

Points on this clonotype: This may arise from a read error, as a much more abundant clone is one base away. The CDR3 DNA reads TGTGCCAACACTACTTACTTCACTAGCGGGAGTCACGGGGAGCTGTTTTTT. Translating gives CANTTYFTSGSHGELFF. This chain links TRBV28 with TRBJ2-2; 11 bases align to TRBD2. Looked up from germline, CDR1 is MDHEN and CDR2 is SYDVKM. The trim removed 10 bases at V and 7 bases at J, leaving 17 bases unmatched. This CDR3 contains 17 residues.

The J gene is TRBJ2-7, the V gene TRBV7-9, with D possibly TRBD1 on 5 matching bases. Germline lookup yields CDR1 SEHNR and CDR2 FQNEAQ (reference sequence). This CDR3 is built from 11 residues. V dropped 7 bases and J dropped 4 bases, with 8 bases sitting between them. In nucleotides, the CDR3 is TGTGCCAGCACGACAGCTTACGAGCAGTACTTC. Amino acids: CASTTAYEQYF.

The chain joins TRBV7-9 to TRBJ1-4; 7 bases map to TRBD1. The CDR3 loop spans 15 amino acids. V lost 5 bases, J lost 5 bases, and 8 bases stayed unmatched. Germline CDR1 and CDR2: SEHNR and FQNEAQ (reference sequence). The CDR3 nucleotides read TGTGCCAGCAGCATCGGGACAGCGGGAAATGAAAAACTGTTTTTT. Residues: CASSIGTAGNEKLFF.

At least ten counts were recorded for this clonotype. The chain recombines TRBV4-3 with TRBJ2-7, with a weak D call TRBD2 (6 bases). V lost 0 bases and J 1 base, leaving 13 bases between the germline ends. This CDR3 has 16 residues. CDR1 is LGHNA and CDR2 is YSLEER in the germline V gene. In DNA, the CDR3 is TGCGCCAGCAGCCAAGATAGGCGGGGCCCTTCCTACGAGCAGTACTTC. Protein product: CASSQDRRGPSYEQYF.

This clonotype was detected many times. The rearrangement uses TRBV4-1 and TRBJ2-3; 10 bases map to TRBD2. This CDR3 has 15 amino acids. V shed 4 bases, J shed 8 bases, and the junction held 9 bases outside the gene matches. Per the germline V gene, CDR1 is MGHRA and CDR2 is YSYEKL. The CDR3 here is CASSRIVGLASTQYF. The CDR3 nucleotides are TGCGCCAGCAGCCGGATAGTGGGACTAGCGAGTACGCAGTATTTT.

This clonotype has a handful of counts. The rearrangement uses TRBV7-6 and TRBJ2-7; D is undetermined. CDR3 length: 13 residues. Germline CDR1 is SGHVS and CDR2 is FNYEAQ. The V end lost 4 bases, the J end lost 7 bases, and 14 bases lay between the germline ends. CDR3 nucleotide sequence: TGTGCCAGCAGCTCACTCCCCGGTGGGGAGCAGTACTTC. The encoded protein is CASSSLPGGEQYF.

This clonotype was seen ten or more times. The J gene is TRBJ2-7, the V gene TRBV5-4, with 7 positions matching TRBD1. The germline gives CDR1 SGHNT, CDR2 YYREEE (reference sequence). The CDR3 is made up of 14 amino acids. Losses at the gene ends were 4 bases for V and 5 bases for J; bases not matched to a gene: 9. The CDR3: CASSPYRGSHEQYF. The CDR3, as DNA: TGTGCCAGCAGCCCCTACAGGGGTTCCCACGAGCAGTACTTC.

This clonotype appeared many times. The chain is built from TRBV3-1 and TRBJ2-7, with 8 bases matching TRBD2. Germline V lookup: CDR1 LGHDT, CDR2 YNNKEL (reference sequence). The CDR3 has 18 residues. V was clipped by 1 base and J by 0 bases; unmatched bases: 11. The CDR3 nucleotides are TGTGCCAGCAGCCAAGTGTGGCTTAGCGGGGCCCGCTCCTACGAGCAGTACTTC. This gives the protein CASSQVWLSGARSYEQYF.

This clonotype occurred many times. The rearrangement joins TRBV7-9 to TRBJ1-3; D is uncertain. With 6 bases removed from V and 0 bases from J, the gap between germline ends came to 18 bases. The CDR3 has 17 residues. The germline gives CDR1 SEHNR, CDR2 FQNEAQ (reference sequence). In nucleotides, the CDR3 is TGTGCCAGCAGATCAGTATCGACCGAACTCTCTGGAAACACCATATATTTT. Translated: CASRSVSTELSGNTIYF.

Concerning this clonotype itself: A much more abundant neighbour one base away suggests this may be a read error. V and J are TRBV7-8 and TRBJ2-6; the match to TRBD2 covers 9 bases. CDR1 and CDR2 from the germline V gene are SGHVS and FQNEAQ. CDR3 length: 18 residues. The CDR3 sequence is CATRGSLAGNSGASVLTF. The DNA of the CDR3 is TGTGCCACCCGGGGATCGCTAGCGGGGAACTCTGGGGCCAGCGTCCTGACTTTC.